One sample yielded the 18 T cell receptor beta chains listed below, sequenced in a study of identical twins. Each CDR3 protein is one row after TCRdb ran MiXCR on the 5' RACE reads. The sample records more than 350,000 distinct CDR3 sequences, about 9% being singletons. The sequencing sample was made of naive T cells sorted from blood. These receptors were obtained from a woman between 50 and 59 years old in good health.

V and J are TRBV7-8 and TRBJ2-7, with 14 bases aligning to TRBD2. Per germline, CDR1 SGHVS and CDR2 FQNEAQ. The CDR3 spans 17 residues. Unmatched junction bases numbered 4, after V lost 1 base and J lost 2 bases. The CDR3 bases are TGTGCCAGCAGCTTAGTGACTAGCGGGAGGGCCACCTACGAGCAGTACTTC. Translating it yields CASSLVTSGRATYEQYF. Combining the CDR3 with reference TRBV7-8 and TRBJ2-7 gives the whole variable domain GAGVSQSPRYKVAKRGQDVALRCDPISGHVSLFWYQQALGQGPEFLTYFQNEAQLDKSGLPSDRFFAERPEGSVSTLKIQRTQQEDSAVYLCASSLVTSGRATYEQYFGPGTRLTVT.

The V call is TRBV6-5, the J call TRBJ2-7; 12 nucleotides match TRBD1. This CDR3 comprises 14 residues. Germline lookup yields CDR1 MNHEY and CDR2 SVGAGI. The trim removed 3 bases at V and 8 bases at J, leaving 5 bases unmatched. This chain's CDR3 is CASSYGTGGAKQYV. The CDR3 DNA sequence: TGTGCCAGCAGTTATGGGACAGGGGGCGCGAAGCAGTACGTC.

The chain is built from TRBV20-1 and TRBJ2-7; the D gene is possibly TRBD2 (6 bases). CDR3 length equals 14 residues. V lost 3 bases to trimming and J lost 3 bases, with 15 bases between them. Germline lookup yields CDR1 DFQATT and CDR2 SNEGSKA (reference sequence). CDR3 residues: CSASAVAESYEQYF. CDR3 DNA: TGCAGTGCTAGTGCGGTAGCGGAGAGCTACGAGCAGTACTTC.

This clonotype came up a few times. The chain couples TRBV5-4 to TRBJ2-4; D remains ambiguous. Germline CDR1 and CDR2: SGHNT and YYREEE (reference sequence). V lost 4 bases to trimming and J lost 7 bases, with 12 bases between them. The CDR3 loop spans 13 amino acids. The CDR3 DNA follows: TGTGCCAGCAGCCCGATCCTGGGGAACATTCAGTACTTC. Translation gives CASSPILGNIQYF.

The chain is built from TRBV2 and TRBJ2-7; D perhaps matches TRBD2 (5 bases). Germline V CDR1 and CDR2: SNHLY, FYNNEI. Trimming stripped 8 bases from V and 4 bases from J, with 15 bases between. CDR3 length: 13 amino acids. CDR3 bases: TGTGCCAGCCACCTGTCAAGCGGATACGAGCAGTACTTC. It translates to CASHLSSGYEQYF. The variable domain in full, with the rest retrieved from reference TRBV2 and TRBJ2-7, is EPEVTQTPSHQVTQMGQEVILRCVPISNHLYFYWYRQILGQKVEFLVSFYNNEISEKSEIFDDQFSVERPDGSNFTLKIRSTKLEDSAMYFCASHLSSGYEQYFGPGTRLTVT.

This clonotype has a count of ten or more. V and J are TRBV25-1 and TRBJ1-4; TRBD1 agrees at 8 bases. Germline values: CDR1 MGHDK, CDR2 SYGVNS. The CDR3 runs 14 residues. The trim removed 11 bases at V and 7 bases at J, leaving 12 bases unmatched. The DNA of the CDR3 is TGTGCCGCAGCAGGGGGCATAGCGAGTGAAAAACTGTTTTTT. It codes for CAAAGGIASEKLFF. Full variable domain (outside the CDR3, taken from reference TRBV25-1 and TRBJ1-4): EADIYQTPRYLVIGTGKKITLECSQTMGHDKMYWYQQDPGMELHLIHYSYGVNSTEKGDLSSESTVSRIRTEHFPLTLESARPSHTSQYLCAAAGGIASEKLFFGSGTQLSVL.

This clonotype was counted many times. The J gene is TRBJ1-2, the V gene TRBV12-3 or TRBV12-4; 7 bases fit TRBD1. V shed 4 bases, J shed 7 bases, and the junction held 9 bases outside the gene matches. This CDR3 spans 14 amino acids. This chain's CDR3 is CASSSRQGITGYTF. CDR3 DNA sequence: TGTGCCAGCAGTTCTAGACAGGGAATAACTGGCTACACCTTC.

This clonotype was detected many times. The chain has TRBV7-9 and TRBJ2-7; D is uncertain. V was trimmed by 2 bases and J by 0 bases, leaving 5 bases between them. Germline CDR1 reads SEHNR; CDR2 reads FQNEAQ (reference sequence). This CDR3 region has 13 residues. CDR3: CASSLYHSYEQYF. The CDR3, as DNA: TGTGCCAGCAGCTTATATCACTCCTACGAGCAGTACTTC.

The rearrangement joins TRBV5-1 to TRBJ2-1, with a possible D match to TRBD2 (5 bases). CDR3 size: 15 residues. CDR1 is SGHRS and CDR2 is YFSETQ in the germline V gene. Trimming stripped 0 bases from V and 4 bases from J, with 11 bases between. The DNA of the CDR3 is TGCGCCAGCAGCTTGGACCCAGCGGATTACAATGAGCAGTTCTTC. The encoded protein is CASSLDPADYNEQFF. Full variable domain (outside the CDR3, taken from reference TRBV5-1 and TRBJ2-1): KAGVTQTPRYLIKTRGQQVTLSCSPISGHRSVSWYQQTPGQGLQFLFEYFSETQRNKGNFPGRFSGRQFSNSRSEMNVSTLELGDSALYLCASSLDPADYNEQFFGPGTRLTVL.

This clonotype has ten or more counts. The V call is TRBV5-5, the J call TRBJ1-1, with 7 bases that match TRBD1. In germline, CDR1 is SGHKS, CDR2 YYEKEE (reference sequence). After removal of 6 bases from V and 4 bases from J, the junction contained 9 bases not matched to a gene. CDR3 length equals 14 residues. The CDR3 spells CASTTGEGGTEAFF. The CDR3 DNA reads as TGTGCCAGCACCACAGGGGAAGGGGGCACTGAAGCTTTCTTT.

Only a few counts were recorded for this clonotype. This chain joins TRBV7-2 and TRBJ2-3; 8 bases line up with TRBD2. The CDR3 is 14 residues long. V trimming: 6 bases; J trimming: 5 bases; junction bases outside the gene matches: 7. Germline-derived CDR1 and CDR2 are SGHTA and FQGNSA. The CDR3 DNA is TGTGCCAGCAGTGAAGGGACTAGGGGAGATACGCAGTATTTT. This sequence encodes CASSEGTRGDTQYF.

Ten or more counts support this clonotype. The chain carries TRBV2 and TRBJ1-1; 9 nucleotides match TRBD1. With V trimmed by 5 bases and J by 4 bases, 2 bases remained unmatched. This CDR3 has 13 residues. Germline V CDR1 and CDR2: SNHLY, FYNNEI. CDR3 amino acids: CASSRDRVTEAFF. In DNA form, the CDR3 reads TGTGCCAGCAGTCGGGACAGGGTCACTGAAGCTTTCTTT. Looking up the rest from reference TRBV2 and TRBJ1-1 gives the full variable domain: EPEVTQTPSHQVTQMGQEVILRCVPISNHLYFYWYRQILGQKVEFLVSFYNNEISEKSEIFDDQFSVERPDGSNFTLKIRSTKLEDSAMYFCASSRDRVTEAFFGQGTRLTVV.

This clonotype was recorded a few times. The rearrangement joins TRBV29-1 to TRBJ1-1, with D uncertain. The CDR3 is 13 residues long. The germline V gene has CDR1 SQVTM and CDR2 ANQGSEA. V dropped 2 bases and J dropped 0 bases, with 7 bases sitting between them. CDR3 nucleotide sequence: TGCAGCGTTGAATTCCCCATGAACACTGAAGCTTTCTTT. This gives the protein CSVEFPMNTEAFF.

The sample holds many counts of this clonotype. This sequence joins TRBV11-2 and TRBJ2-4; 8 positions agree with TRBD2. There are 17 residues in the CDR3. Germline assignment: CDR1 SGHAT and CDR2 FQNNGV. The J segment lost 1 base and the V segment lost 4 bases, leaving 9 bases of the junction unmatched. CDR3 protein: CASSSPAGAVAKNIQYF. CDR3 nucleotide sequence: TGTGCCAGCAGCTCCCCAGCGGGGGCGGTGGCCAAAAACATTCAGTACTTC. The complete variable domain, with remaining parts taken from reference TRBV11-2 and TRBJ2-4, reads EAGVAQSPRYKIIEKRQSVAFWCNPISGHATLYWYQQILGQGPKLLIQFQNNGVVDDSQLPKDRFSAERLKGVDSTLKIQPAKLEDSAVYLCASSSPAGAVAKNIQYFGAGTRLSVL.

J is TRBJ2-1 and V is TRBV6-6; D possibly uses TRBD1 or TRBD2 (5 bases each). This CDR3 has 15 amino acids. Germline V lookup: CDR1 MNHNY, CDR2 SVGAGI (reference sequence). V was pared by 6 bases and J by 4 bases, with 16 bases between. The CDR3 sequence: CASRVSVQVYNEQFF. CDR3 DNA sequence: TGTGCCAGCAGGGTTAGCGTACAGGTTTACAATGAGCAGTTCTTC.

This clonotype was recorded many times. The chain combines TRBV5-1 with TRBJ1-5, with D hard to call. The V gene's germline CDR1 is SGHRS and CDR2 YFSETQ. Trimming removed 0 bases at V and 6 bases at J, with 4 bases between. The CDR3 contains 12 residues. This CDR3 reads CASSLAGQPQHF. CDR3 nucleotides: TGCGCCAGCAGCTTGGCCGGTCAGCCCCAGCATTTT. Looking up the rest from reference TRBV5-1 and TRBJ1-5 gives the full variable domain: KAGVTQTPRYLIKTRGQQVTLSCSPISGHRSVSWYQQTPGQGLQFLFEYFSETQRNKGNFPGRFSGRQFSNSRSEMNVSTLELGDSALYLCASSLAGQPQHFGDGTRLSIL.

The chain combines TRBV5-6 with TRBJ2-1; 11 nucleotides align to TRBD2. Trimming cost V 4 bases and J 4 bases; bases outside gene matches: 4. Germline V gives CDR1 SGHDT, CDR2 YYEEEE. This CDR3 contains 15 residues. CDR3: CASSMTSGMYNEQFF. The CDR3 DNA follows: TGTGCCAGCAGCATGACTAGCGGGATGTACAATGAGCAGTTCTTC.

V and J are TRBV4-1 and TRBJ1-1, with D maybe TRBD1 (5 bases). Germline V CDR1 and CDR2: MGHRA, YSYEKL. CDR3 length equals 13 residues. Trimming removed 7 bases at V and 0 bases at J, with 9 bases between. Here the CDR3 DNA reads TGCGCCAGCAAAGGGACCATGAACACTGAAGCTTTCTTT. It yields the protein CASKGTMNTEAFF.